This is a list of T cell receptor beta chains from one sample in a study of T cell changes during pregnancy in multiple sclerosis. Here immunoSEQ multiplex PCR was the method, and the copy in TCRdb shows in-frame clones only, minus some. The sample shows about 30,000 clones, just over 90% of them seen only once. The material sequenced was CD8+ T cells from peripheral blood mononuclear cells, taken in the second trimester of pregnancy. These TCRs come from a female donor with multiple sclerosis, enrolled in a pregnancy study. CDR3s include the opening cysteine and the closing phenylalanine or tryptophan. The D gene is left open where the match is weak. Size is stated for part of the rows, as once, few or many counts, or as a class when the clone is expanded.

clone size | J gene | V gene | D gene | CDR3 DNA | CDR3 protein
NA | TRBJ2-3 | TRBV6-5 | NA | TGTGCCAGCAGTTACGGGGCAGATCCAGATACGCAGTATTTT | CASSYGADPDTQYF
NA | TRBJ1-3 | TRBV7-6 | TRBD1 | TGTGCCAGCAGCCACTGGCCGACAGGGGAAAACACCATATATTTT | CASSHWPTGENTIYF
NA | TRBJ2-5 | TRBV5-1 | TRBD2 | TGCGCCAGCAGCCTCACGGGGCGGGAGGCGGTCTGGGAGACCCAGTACTTC | CASSLTGREAVWETQYF
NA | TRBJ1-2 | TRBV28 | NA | TGTGCCAGCAGTAATACGGGAGATATCACGGATGGCTACACCTTC | CASSNTGDITDGYTF
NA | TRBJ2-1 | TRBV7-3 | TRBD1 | TGTGCCAGCAGCTCCGAGGGGGCTAACTTAGGGTACAATGAGCAGTTCTTC | CASSSEGANLGYNEQFF
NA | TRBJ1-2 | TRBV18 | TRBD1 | TGTGCCAGCTCACCGAGGACAGGAACAGACTATGGCTACACCTTC | CASSPRTGTDYGYTF
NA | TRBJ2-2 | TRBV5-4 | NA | TGTGCCAGCAGCGGAGGTCCCGGGGAGCTGTTTTTT | CASSGGPGELFF
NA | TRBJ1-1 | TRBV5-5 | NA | TGTGCCAGCAGCTCATCCCCAGGGGCAGAGGGGGCTGAAGCTTTCTTT | CASSSSPGAEGAEAFF
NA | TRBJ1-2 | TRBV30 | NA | TGTGCCTGGAGTCCCCGGGGGGCGGGGGCCCTTGAGAACTATGGCTACACCTTC | CAWSPRGAGALENYGYTF
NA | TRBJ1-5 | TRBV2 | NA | TGTGCCAGCAGTGATCAGGCAGAGCATCAGCCCCAGCATTTT | CASSDQAEHQPQHF
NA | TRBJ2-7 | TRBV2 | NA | TGTGCCAGCAGCCCAAAGTTTAGCTACGAGCAGTACTTC | CASSPKFSYEQYF
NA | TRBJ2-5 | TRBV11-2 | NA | TGTGCCAGCAGTGAAGCCTGGGGCTACCAAGAGACCCAGTACTTC | CASSEAWGYQETQYF
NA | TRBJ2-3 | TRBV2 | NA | TGTGCCAGCAGTGAAGAGGCAGGATGGCGAGATACGCAGTATTTT | CASSEEAGWRDTQYF
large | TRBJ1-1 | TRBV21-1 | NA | TGTGCCAGCAGCAGACAAAGGAAGAAGGGGGCTGAAGCTTTCTTT | CASSRQRKKGAEAFF
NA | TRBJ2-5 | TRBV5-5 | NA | TGTGCCAGCAGCCGGACAGCACAAGAGACCCAGTACTTC | CASSRTAQETQYF
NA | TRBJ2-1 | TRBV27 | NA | TGTGCCAGCAGTTTACAGGGTCCCTACAATGAGCAGTTCTTC | CASSLQGPYNEQFF
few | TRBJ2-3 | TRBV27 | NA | TGTGCCAGCAGTTTATACTACGGATCTAGCACAGATACGCAGTATTTT | CASSLYYGSSTDTQYF
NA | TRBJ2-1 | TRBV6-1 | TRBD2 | TGTGCCAGCGGTAGACTAGCGGAGTACACTGAGCAGTTCTTC | CASGRLAEYTEQFF
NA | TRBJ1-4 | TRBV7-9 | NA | TGTGCCAGCAGCGGAGATTCAACTAATGAAAAACTGTTTTTT | CASSGDSTNEKLFF
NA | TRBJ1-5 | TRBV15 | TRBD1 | TGTGCCACCAGCAGCAGGGGCCAGGGGGCAACCGACTTGCCAAAACAGCCCCAGCATTTT | CATSSRGQGATDLPKQPQHF
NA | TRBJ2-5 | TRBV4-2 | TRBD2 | TGTGCCAGCAGCCAAACCGGGACTAGCGAAGAGACCCAGTACTTC | CASSQTGTSEETQYF
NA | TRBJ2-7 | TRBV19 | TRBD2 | TGTGCCAGTAGTATAGGGACTAGCGGTTCCTACGAGCAGTACTTC | CASSIGTSGSYEQYF
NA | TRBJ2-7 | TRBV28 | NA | TGTGCCAGCAGTTCCCTCACCTCCACAGGGATTGAGGACGAGCAGTACTTC | CASSSLTSTGIEDEQYF
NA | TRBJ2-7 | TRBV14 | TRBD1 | TGTGCCAGCAGCCAATGGGACAGCGCCTCCTACGAGCAGTACTTC | CASSQWDSASYEQYF
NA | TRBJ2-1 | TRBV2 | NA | TGTGCCAGCAGTGAGCCCCGGGGCAATGAGCAGTTCTTC | CASSEPRGNEQFF
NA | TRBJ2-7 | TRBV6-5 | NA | TGTGCCAGCAGCCTAAACCAGGGAGGCAACGAGCAGTACTTC | CASSLNQGGNEQYF
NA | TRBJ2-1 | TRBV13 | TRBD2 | TGTGCCAGCAGCTTGAGTCAACTAGCGGGAGTCAATGAGCAGTTCTTC | CASSLSQLAGVNEQFF
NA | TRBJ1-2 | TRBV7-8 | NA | TGTGCCAGCAGCTTAGGGGGAGATGGCTACACCTTC | CASSLGGDGYTF
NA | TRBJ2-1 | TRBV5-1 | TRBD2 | TGCGCCAGCAGCCTTAGCGGGAACAATGAGCAGTTCTTC | CASSLSGNNEQFF
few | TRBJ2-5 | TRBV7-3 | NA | TGTGCCAGCAGCTTAATGGGGGGTCAAGAGACCCAGTACTTC | CASSLMGGQETQYF
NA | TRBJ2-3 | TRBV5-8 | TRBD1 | TGTGCCAGCAGCTTGAGACAGGGGGCGGAAGATACGCAGTATTTT | CASSLRQGAEDTQYF
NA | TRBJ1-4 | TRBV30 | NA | TGTGCCTGGAGGGCGAGGTGGGGGCGGCGGAGTGACAATGAAAAACTGTTTTTT | CAWRARWGRRSDNEKLFF
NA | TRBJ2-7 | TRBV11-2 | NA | TGTGCCAGCAGCTTATGGGCGGGATCCTACGAGCAGTACTTC | CASSLWAGSYEQYF
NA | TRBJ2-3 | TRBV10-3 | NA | TGTGCCACATCTAGCGTAGGAGGCGGGCGTGCTAGCACAGATACGCAGTATTTT | CATSSVGGGRASTDTQYF
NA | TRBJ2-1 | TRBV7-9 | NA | TGTGCCAGCAGCTTTGCTTTTACAATGGAGCAGTTCTTC | CASSFAFTMEQFF
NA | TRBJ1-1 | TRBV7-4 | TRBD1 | TGTGCCAGCAGCCAACCTACCGGGACAGGGAACACTGAAGCTTTCTTT | CASSQPTGTGNTEAFF
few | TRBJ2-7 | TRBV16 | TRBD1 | TGTGCCAGCAGCCCGGACAGGGCCTACGAGCAGTACTTC | CASSPDRAYEQYF
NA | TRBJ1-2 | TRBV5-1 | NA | TGCGCCAGCAGCCATCGTAGCTATGGCTACACCTTC | CASSHRSYGYTF
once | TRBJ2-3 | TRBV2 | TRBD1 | TGTGCCATACCGTCTCCTACAGGGGCGGACACAGATACGCAGTATTTT | CAIPSPTGADTDTQYF
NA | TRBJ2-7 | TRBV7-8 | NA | TGTGCCAGCAGCTTAAGCGAGCCCTACGAGCAGTACTTC | CASSLSEPYEQYF
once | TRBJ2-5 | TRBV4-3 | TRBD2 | TGCGCCAGCAGCCAAGAGAGGGCTAGCGGGATTCACCAAGAGACCCAGTACTTC | CASSQERASGIHQETQYF
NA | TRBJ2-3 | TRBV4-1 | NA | TGCGCCAGCAGCGAATTATACTCGGCAGATACGCAGTATTTT | CASSELYSADTQYF
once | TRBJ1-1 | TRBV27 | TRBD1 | TGTGCCAGCAGTTTATCGAGACAGGGGGCGGCTGAAGCTTTCTTT | CASSLSRQGAAEAFF
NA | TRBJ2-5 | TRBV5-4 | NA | TGTGCCAGCAGCTTGGACGGGGAAGAGACCCAGTACTTC | CASSLDGEETQYF
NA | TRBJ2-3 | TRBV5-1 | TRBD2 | TGCGCCAGCAGCTTACGAGGCCCTAGCGGGACACCAGATACGCAGTATTTT | CASSLRGPSGTPDTQYF
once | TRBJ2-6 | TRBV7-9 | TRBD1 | TGTGCCATTTCGGGACAGGGCGTATCTGGGGCCAACGTCCTGACTTTC | CAISGQGVSGANVLTF
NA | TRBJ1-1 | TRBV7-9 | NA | TGTGCCAGCAGCTTCGGAGGTAACACTGAAGCTTTCTTT | CASSFGGNTEAFF
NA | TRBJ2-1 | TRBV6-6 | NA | TGTGCCAGCAGTTATCTCCCAGCCTACAATGAGCAGTTCTTC | CASSYLPAYNEQFF
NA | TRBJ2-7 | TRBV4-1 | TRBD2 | TGCGCCAGCAGCAGCCCGGGACTAGAATCCGAGCAGTACTTC | CASSSPGLESEQYF
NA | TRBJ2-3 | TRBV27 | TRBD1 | TGTGCCAGCAGTTCCGACCGGACAGGGAGGAGCACAGATACGCAGTATTTT | CASSSDRTGRSTDTQYF